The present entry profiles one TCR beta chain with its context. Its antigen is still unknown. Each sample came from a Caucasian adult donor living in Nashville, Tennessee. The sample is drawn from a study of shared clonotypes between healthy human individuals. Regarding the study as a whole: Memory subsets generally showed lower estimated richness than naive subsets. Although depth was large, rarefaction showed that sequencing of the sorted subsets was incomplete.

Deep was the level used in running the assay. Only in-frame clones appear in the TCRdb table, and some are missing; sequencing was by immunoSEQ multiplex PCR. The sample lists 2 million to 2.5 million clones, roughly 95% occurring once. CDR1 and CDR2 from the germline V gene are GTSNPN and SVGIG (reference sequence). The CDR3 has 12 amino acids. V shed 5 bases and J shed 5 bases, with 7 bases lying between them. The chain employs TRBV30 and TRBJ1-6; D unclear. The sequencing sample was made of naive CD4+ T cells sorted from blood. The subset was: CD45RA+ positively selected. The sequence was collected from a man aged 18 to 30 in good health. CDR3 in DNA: TGTGCCTGGGGTGGGAATAATTCACCCCTCCACTTT. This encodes CAWGGNNSPLHF.